The source of this T cell receptor beta chain is a study of T cells in women clearing cervical HPV infection. Comments on this clone: From the germline J gene comes the end of the CDR3, since the read stops 3 residues before it.

This CDR3 is built from 14 residues. Germline loops: CDR1 KGHSH, CDR2 LQKENI. The method was immunoSEQ multiplex PCR; TCRdb's version includes in-frame clones alone and lacks a portion of them. Its table lists roughly 23,000 clones. The chain is built from TRBV18 and TRBJ1-2; no reliable D call. This receptor was obtained from a woman between 18 and 70 years old with a cervical HPV16 infection that either progressed to CIN3+ or cleared (not recorded which). The material sequenced was blood buffy coat. Partial CDR3 DNA: TGTGCCAGCTCACCAACGTTCAACCTAGAGGGC. This gives the protein CASSPTFNLEG. The entire CDR3 protein is CASSPTFNLEGYTF.